This TCR beta chain was sequenced during a study of monozygotic twins with inflammatory bowel disease. Study conclusions and caveats: Clonotype sharing was lower in IBD patients than healthy twins, most markedly with disease activity.

CDR1 is MNHEY, CDR2 SVGAGI, per germline. This CDR3 is 12 amino acids long. A word on this clonotype: What it recognizes is unknown.

Molecular identifiers with 6-nucleotide sample barcodes were added during cDNA synthesis via template switching. TCRdb reprocessed the 5' RACE reads and keeps a single row for each CDR3 protein, giving no DNA. Its clone listing holds hundreds of thousands of distinct CDR3 sequences. V usage is TRBV6-5 and J usage is TRBJ1-2; TCRdb picks TRBD1, but there is no DNA to check that call. Source material: blood. The clonotype comes from a human donor with ulcerative colitis or Crohn's disease, or a healthy co-twin of an affected twin (not recorded which). CDR3 protein: CASSYDSYGYTF.